This T cell receptor (beta chain) was identified in a study of CD8 T cells in ankylosing spondylitis. The germline V gene has CDR1 DFQATT and CDR2 SNEGSKA (reference sequence). The CDR3 has 13 amino acids. Losses at the gene ends were 6 bases for V and 1 base for J; bases not matched to a gene: 5. A remark on this clonotype: Its antigen remains unknown.

Study-wide results and caveats: For ankylosing spondylitis blood, a TCR beta motif of seven to nine highly homologous variants appeared characteristic.

TCRdb re-called the 5' RACE reads with MiXCR, one entry per CDR3 protein. Of some 300,000 distinct CDR3 sequences in the sample, around 21% were seen once. The J gene is TRBJ1-1, the V gene TRBV20-1, with 7 bases fitting TRBD1. Sequenced sample: blood, either unsorted or a sorted T cell fraction (not recorded which). This receptor was taken from a female donor with ankylosing spondylitis or in good health (not recorded which). CDR3 protein: CSAVRGRNTEAFF. In DNA form, the CDR3 reads TGCAGTGCCGTGAGGGGGCGGAACACTGAAGCTTTCTTT.